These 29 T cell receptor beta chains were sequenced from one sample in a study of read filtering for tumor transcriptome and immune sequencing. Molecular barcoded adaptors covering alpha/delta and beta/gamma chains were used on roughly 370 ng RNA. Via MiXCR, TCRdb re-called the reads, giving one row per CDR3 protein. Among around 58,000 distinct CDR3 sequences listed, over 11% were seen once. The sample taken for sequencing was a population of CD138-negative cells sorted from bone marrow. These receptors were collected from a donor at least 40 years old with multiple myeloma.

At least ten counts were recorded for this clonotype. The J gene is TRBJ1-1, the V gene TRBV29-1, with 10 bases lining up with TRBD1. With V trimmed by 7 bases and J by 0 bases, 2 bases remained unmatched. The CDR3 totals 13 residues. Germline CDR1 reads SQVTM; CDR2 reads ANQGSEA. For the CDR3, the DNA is TGCAGCGCTGACAGGGGGCTGAACACTGAAGCTTTCTTT. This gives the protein CSADRGLNTEAFF.

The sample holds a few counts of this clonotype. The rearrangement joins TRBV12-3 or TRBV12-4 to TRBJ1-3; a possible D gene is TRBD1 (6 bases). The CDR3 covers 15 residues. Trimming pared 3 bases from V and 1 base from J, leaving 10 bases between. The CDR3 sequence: CASSFWGASGNTIYF. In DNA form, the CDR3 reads TGTGCCAGCAGTTTCTGGGGGGCGTCTGGAAACACCATATATTTT.

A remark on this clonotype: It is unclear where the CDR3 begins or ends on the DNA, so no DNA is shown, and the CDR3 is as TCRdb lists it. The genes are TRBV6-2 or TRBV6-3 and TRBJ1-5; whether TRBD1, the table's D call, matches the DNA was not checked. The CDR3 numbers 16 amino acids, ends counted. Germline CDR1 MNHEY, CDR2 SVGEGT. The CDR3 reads CASRAFGQGAEQPQHF.

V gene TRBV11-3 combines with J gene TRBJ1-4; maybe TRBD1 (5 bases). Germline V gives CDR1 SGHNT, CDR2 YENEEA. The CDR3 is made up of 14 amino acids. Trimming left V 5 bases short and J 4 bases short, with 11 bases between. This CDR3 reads CASSPPGGNEKLFF. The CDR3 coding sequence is TGTGCCAGCAGCCCCCCGGGGGGTAATGAAAAACTGTTTTTT.

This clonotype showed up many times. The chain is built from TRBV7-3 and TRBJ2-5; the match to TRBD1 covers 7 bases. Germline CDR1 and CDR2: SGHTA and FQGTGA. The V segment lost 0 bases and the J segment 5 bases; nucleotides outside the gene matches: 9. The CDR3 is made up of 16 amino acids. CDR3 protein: CASSLTPRTGVETQYF. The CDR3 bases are TGTGCCAGCAGCTTAACCCCGAGAACAGGGGTGGAGACCCAGTACTTC.

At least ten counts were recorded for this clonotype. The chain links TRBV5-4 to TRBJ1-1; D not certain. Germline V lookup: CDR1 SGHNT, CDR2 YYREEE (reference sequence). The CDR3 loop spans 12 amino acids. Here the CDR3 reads CAFGGMDTEAFF. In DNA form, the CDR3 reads TGTGCATTCGGCGGGATGGACACTGAAGCTTTCTTT. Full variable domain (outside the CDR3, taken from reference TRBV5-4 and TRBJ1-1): ETGVTQSPTHLIKTRGQQVTLRCSSQSGHNTVSWYQQALGQGPQFIFQYYREEENGRGNFPPRFSGLQFPNYSSELNVNALELDDSALYLCAFGGMDTEAFFGQGTRLTVV.

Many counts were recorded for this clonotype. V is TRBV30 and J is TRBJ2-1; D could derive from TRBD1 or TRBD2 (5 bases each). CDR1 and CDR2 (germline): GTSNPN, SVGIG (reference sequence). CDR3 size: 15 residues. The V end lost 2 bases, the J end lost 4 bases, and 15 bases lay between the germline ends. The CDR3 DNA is TGTGCCTGGAGTCCATGGGGGACCGGGTACAATGAGCAGTTCTTC. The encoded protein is CAWSPWGTGYNEQFF. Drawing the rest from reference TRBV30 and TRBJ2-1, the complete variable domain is SQTIHQWPATLVQPVGSPLSLECTVEGTSNPNLYWYRQAAGRGLQLLFYSVGIGQISSEVPQNLSASRPQDRQFILSSKKLLLSDSGFYLCAWSPWGTGYNEQFFGPGTRLTVL.

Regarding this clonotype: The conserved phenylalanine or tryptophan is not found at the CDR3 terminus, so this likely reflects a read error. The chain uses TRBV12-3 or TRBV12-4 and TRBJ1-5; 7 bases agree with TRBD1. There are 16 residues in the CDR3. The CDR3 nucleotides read TGTGCCGGCAGTTATACAGGGGATTCTCGCAATCAGCCCCAGCATCTT. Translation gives CAGSYTGDSRNQPQHL.

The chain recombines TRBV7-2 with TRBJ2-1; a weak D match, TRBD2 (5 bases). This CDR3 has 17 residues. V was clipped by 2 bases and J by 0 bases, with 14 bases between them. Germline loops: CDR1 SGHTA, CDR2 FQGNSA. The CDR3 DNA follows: TGTGCCAGCAGCTTAAGGTCCCAGCGGCTCTCCTACAATGAGCAGTTCTTC. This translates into CASSLRSQRLSYNEQFF.

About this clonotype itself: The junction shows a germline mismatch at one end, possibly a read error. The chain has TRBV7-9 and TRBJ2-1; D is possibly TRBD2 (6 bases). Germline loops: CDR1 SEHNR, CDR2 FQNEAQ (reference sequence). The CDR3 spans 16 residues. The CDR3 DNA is TGTGCCGGCAGCTTGTTCCGGGAGACTTCCTACAATGAGCAGTTCTTC. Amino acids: CAGSLFRETSYNEQFF.

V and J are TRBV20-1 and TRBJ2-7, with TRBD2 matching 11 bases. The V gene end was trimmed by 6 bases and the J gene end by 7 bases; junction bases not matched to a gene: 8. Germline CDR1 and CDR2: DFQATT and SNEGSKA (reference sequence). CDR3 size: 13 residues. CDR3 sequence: CSAPTSGTVEQYF. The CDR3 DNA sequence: TGCAGTGCCCCGACTAGCGGGACGGTTGAGCAGTACTTC.

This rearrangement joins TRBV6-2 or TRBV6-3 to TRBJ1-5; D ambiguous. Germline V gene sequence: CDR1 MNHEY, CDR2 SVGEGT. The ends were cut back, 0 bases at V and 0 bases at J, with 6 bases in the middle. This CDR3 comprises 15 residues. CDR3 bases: TGTGCCAGCAGTTACTCCGACTATAGCAATCAGCCCCAGCATTTT. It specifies CASSYSDYSNQPQHF.

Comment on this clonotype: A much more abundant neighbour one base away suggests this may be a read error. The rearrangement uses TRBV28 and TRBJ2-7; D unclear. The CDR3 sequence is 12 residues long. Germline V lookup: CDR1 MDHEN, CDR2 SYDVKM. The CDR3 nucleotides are TGTGCCAGCAGTTCCGTGATCTACGAGCGGTACTTC. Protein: CASSSVIYERYF.

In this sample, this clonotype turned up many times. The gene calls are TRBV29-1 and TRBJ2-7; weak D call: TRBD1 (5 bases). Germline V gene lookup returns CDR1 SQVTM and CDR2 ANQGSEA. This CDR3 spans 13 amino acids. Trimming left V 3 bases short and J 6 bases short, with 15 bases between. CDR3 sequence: CSVDRQGGSEQYF. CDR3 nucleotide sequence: TGCAGCGTTGACCGGCAGGGTGGAAGCGAGCAGTACTTC.

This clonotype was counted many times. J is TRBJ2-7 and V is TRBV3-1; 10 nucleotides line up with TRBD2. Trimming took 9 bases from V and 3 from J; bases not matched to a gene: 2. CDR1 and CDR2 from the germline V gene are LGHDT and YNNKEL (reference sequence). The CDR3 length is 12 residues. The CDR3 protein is CASRTSGYEQYF. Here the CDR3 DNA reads TGTGCCAGTCGGACTAGCGGCTACGAGCAGTACTTC.

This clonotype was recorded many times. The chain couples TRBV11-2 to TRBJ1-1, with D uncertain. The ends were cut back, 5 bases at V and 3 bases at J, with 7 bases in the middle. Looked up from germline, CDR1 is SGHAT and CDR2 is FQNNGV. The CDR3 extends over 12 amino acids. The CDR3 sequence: CASSRLDTEAFF. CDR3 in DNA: TGTGCCAGCAGCCGTCTGGACACTGAAGCTTTCTTT.

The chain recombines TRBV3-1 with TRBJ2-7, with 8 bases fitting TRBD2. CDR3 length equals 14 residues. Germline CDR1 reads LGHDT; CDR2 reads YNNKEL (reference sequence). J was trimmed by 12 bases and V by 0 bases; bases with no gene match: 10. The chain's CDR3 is CASSQDSKRGRPYF. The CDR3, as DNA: TGTGCCAGCAGCCAAGATTCGAAGCGGGGGCGCCCGTACTTC.

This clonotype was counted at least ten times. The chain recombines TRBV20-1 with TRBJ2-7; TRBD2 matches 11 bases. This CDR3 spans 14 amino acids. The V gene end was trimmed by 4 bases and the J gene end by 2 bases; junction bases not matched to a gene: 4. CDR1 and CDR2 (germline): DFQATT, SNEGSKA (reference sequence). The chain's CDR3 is CSATQGLAAYEQYF. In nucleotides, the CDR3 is TGCAGTGCTACGCAGGGACTAGCGGCCTACGAGCAGTACTTC.

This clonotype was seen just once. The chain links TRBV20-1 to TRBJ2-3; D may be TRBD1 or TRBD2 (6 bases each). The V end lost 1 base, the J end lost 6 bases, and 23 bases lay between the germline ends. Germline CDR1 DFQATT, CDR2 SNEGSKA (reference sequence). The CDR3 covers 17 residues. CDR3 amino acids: CSARGGSVEGGVDTQYF. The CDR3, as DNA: TGCAGTGCTAGAGGCGGATCGGTAGAGGGGGGTGTCGATACGCAGTATTTT.

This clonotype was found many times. The CDR3: CASSPRVASYNEQFF. Written as DNA, the CDR3 is TGTGCCAGCAGCCCCCGGGTAGCGTCTTACAATGAGCAGTTCTTC. The genes are TRBV3-1 and TRBJ2-1, with D maybe TRBD2 (5 bases). The CDR3 spans 15 residues. Germline assignment: CDR1 LGHDT and CDR2 YNNKEL (reference sequence). Deletions cut 4 bases from V and 4 bases from J, with 14 bases between.

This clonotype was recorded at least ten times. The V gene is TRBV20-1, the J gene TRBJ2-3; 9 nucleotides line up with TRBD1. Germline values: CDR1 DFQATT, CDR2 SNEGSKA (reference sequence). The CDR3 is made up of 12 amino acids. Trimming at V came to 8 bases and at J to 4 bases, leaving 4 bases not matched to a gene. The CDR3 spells CSKQGAADTQYF. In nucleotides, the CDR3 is TGCAGTAAACAGGGGGCGGCAGATACGCAGTATTTT.

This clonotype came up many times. CDR3 nucleotides: TGTGCCAGCAGAAACACCGGGGAGCTGTTTTTT. Protein: CASRNTGELFF. The chain has TRBV28 and TRBJ2-2; D unclear. The V end was cut by 6 bases, the J end by 2 bases, with 1 base between. CDR1 is MDHEN and CDR2 is SYDVKM in the germline V gene. The length of the CDR3 is 11 residues.

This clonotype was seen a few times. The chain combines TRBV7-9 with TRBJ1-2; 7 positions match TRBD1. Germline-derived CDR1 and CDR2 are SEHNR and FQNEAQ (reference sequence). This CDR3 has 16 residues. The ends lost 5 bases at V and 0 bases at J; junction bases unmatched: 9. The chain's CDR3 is CASSRQGPVPNYGYTF. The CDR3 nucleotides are TGTGCCAGCAGCCGACAGGGACCGGTCCCTAACTATGGCTACACCTTC.

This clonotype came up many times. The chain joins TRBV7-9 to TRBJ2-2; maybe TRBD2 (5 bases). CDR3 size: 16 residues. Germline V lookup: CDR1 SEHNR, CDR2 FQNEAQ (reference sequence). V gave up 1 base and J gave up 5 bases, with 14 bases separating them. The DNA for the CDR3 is TGTGCCAGCAGCTTAGTACTGGGAGAGAGGACCGGGGAGCTGTTTTTT. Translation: CASSLVLGERTGELFF.

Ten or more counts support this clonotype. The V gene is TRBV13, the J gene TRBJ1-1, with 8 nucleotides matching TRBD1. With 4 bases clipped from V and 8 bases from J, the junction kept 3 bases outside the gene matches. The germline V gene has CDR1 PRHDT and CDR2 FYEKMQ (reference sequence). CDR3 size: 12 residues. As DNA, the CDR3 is TGTGCCAGCAGCTACAGGGGGAGAGAAGCTTTCTTT. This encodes CASSYRGREAFF.

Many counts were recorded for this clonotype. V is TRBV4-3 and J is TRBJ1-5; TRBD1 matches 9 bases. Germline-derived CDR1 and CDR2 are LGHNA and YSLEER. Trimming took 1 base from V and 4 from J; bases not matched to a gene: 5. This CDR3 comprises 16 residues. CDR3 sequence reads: CASSQGGQGRNQPQHF. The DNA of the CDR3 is TGCGCCAGCAGCCAAGGGGGACAGGGACGTAATCAGCCCCAGCATTTT.

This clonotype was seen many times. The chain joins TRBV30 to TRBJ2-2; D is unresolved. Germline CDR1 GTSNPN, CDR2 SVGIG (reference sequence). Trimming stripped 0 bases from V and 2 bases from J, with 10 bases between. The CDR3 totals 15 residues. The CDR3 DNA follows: TGTGCCTGGAGTGTAAGTCCCAAAAACACCGGGGAGCTGTTTTTT. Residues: CAWSVSPKNTGELFF.

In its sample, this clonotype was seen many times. The CDR3 region is CASSPNTGRNTGELFF. CDR3 sequence (DNA): TGTGCCAGCTCACCTAATACAGGGCGGAACACCGGGGAGCTGTTTTTT. The chain uses TRBV18 and TRBJ2-2, with a tentative D call TRBD1 (6 bases). Germline V gives CDR1 KGHSH, CDR2 LQKENI. This CDR3 has 16 amino acids. Trimming took 3 bases from V and 1 from J, leaving 12 bases between them.

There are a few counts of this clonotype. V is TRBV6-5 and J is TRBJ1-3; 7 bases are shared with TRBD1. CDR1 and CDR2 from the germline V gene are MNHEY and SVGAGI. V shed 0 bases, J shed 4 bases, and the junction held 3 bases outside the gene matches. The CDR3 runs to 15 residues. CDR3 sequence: CASSYSQGRGNTIYF. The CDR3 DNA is TGTGCCAGCAGTTACTCACAGGGGAGAGGAAACACCATATATTTT.